This TCR beta chain was profiled in a study of identical twins' blood T cells. The length of the CDR3 is 16 residues. Per germline, CDR1 SQVTM and CDR2 ANQGSEA. Trimming removed 0 bases at V and 0 bases at J, with 14 bases between. This clonotype came up many times. Methods used by the authors: Clonotypes per individual ranged from about 95,000 to nearly 500,000. MiXCR, applied by TCRdb to the 5' RACE reads, yields one record per CDR3 protein. The V and J calls and clone size come from TCRdb's table, not from the authors' own analysis. The sample includes 350,000 to 400,000 distinct CDR3 sequences, roughly 27% of them seen just once.

The sequence was collected from a woman between 18 and 49 years old in good health. The gene calls are TRBV29-1 and TRBJ1-1; D call uncertain. The sequenced sample was PBMCs. CDR3 nucleotide sequence: TGCAGCGTTGAAGATCGGTTGGAGCCCATGAACACTGAAGCTTTCTTT. Translated: CSVEDRLEPMNTEAFF.